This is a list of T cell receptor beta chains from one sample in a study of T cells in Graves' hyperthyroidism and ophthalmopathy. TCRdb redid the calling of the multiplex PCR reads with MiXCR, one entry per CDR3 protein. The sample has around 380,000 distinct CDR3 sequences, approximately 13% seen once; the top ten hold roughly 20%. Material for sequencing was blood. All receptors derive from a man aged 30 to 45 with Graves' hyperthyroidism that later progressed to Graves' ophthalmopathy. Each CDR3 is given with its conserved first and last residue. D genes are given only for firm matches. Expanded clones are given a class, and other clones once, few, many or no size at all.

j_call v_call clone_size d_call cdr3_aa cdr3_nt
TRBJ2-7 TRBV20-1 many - CSAFAGRRGYEQYF TGCAGTGCCTTCGCGGGCCGGAGGGGCTACGAGCAGTACTTC
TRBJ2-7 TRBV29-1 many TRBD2 CSVIRRGSSYEQYF TGCAGCGTTATACGGCGGGGGAGCTCCTACGAGCAGTACTTC
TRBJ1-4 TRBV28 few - CASSPTGDEKLFF TGTGCCAGCTCCCCGACCGGAGATGAAAAACTGTTTTTT
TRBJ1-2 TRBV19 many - CASSPQLGNYGYTF TGTGCCAGTAGTCCCCAGTTGGGAAACTATGGCTACACCTTC
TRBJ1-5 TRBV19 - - CASSIRQGMMSNQPQHF TGTGCCAGTAGTATTAGGCAGGGGATGATGAGCAATCAGCCCCAGCATTTT
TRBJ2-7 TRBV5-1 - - CASSHKQGDYEQYF TGCGCCAGCAGCCATAAACAGGGTGACTACGAGCAGTACTTC
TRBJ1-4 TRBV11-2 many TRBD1 CASSSLDRVEKLFF TGTGCCAGCAGCTCCCTGGACAGGGTCGAAAAACTGTTTTTT
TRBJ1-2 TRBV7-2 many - CASSLGRFPRNYGYTF TGTGCCAGCAGCTTAGGGCGGTTCCCACGTAACTATGGCTACACCTTC
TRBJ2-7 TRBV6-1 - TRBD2 CASSDGAAGRAGEQYF TGTGCCAGCAGTGACGGAGCAGCGGGGCGTGCGGGCGAGCAGTACTTC
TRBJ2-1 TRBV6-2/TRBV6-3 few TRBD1 CASSYSRGQGIIFVEQFF TGTGCCAGCAGTTACTCGAGGGGACAGGGAATTATCTTCGTGGAGCAGTTCTTC
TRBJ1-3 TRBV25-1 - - CASSEWGQAGNTIYF TGTGCCAGCAGTGAGTGGGGTCAGGCTGGAAACACCATATATTTT
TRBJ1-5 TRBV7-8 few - CASSLMWGQPQHF TGTGCCAGCAGCTTAATGTGGGGTCAGCCCCAGCATTTT
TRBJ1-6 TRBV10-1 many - CASSETGNSPLHF TGCGCCAGCAGTGAGACGGGAAATTCACCCCTCCACTTT
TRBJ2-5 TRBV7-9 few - CASSLLAPQETQYF TGTGCCAGCAGCTTACTAGCTCCACAAGAGACCCAGTACTTC
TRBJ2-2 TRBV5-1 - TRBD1 CASSLNPGTGKYGELFF TGCGCCAGCAGCTTAAACCCCGGGACAGGGAAATACGGAGAGCTGTTTTTT
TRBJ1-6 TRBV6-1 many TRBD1 CASSEWDSNSPLHF TGTGCCAGCAGTGAATGGGACAGTAATTCACCCCTCCACTTT
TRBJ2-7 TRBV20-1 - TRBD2 CSARTGTRWREQYF TGCAGTGCTAGGACCGGGACTAGGTGGCGCGAGCAGTACTTC
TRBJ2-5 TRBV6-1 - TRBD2 CASRPSGGAKETQYF TGTGCCAGCAGGCCGAGCGGGGGGGCCAAAGAGACCCAGTACTTC
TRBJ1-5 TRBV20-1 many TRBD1 CSARTEGAGQPQHF TGCAGTGCTCGCACCGAGGGGGCAGGTCAGCCCCAGCATTTT
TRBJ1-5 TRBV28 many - CASSLLDRGGYSNQPQHF TGTGCCAGCAGTTTATTAGACCGGGGAGGGTATAGCAATCAGCCCCAGCATTTT
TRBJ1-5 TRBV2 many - CASSGGASNQPQHF TGTGCCAGCAGTGGCGGGGCAAGCAATCAGCCCCAGCATTTT
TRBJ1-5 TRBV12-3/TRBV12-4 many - CASSLGSGGGNQPQHF TGTGCCAGCAGTTTAGGATCCGGGGGGGGCAATCAGCCCCAGCATTTT